A selection of T cell receptor beta chains follows, all from one sample in a study of early T cells in non-severe SARS-CoV-2 infection. MiXCR, run by TCRdb on the 5' RACE reads, gives a single entry per CDR3 protein. This table holds just over 70,000 distinct CDR3 sequences, approximately 13% found once. The sample taken for sequencing was whole blood. Every receptor here comes from an adult who was a healthcare worker with PCR-confirmed SARS-CoV-2 infection or an uninfected control (not recorded which). Both conserved end residues are part of each CDR3. D genes are given only for firm matches. The listing skips clone size in some rows; elsewhere it reads once, few, many or a size class.

CDR3 protein | CDR3 DNA | V gene | clone size | J gene | D gene
CASSTLRQGNEQYF | TGTGCCAGCAGTACCCTCCGACAGGGAAACGAGCAGTACTTC | TRBV28 | few | TRBJ2-7 | TRBD1
CASTRARGESPLHF | TGTGCCAGTACTCGGGCCAGGGGGGAGTCACCCCTCCACTTT | TRBV28 | NA | TRBJ1-6 | TRBD1
CASSPGDRGVYEQYF | TGCGCCAGCAGCCCAGGGGACCGGGGAGTGTACGAGCAGTACTTC | TRBV4-3 | few | TRBJ2-7 | NA
CASSSGPLNTEAFF | TGTGCCAGCAGCTCGGGACCTTTGAACACTGAAGCTTTCTTT | TRBV13 | many | TRBJ1-1 | NA
CASSLGSGQPQHF | TGTGCCAGCAGCTTGGGGTCGGGACAGCCCCAGCATTTT | TRBV5-6 | many | TRBJ1-5 | NA
CASSQDPGDGSPLHF | TGTGCCAGCAGCCAAGATCCGGGGGATGGATCACCCCTCCACTTT | TRBV3-1 | NA | TRBJ1-6 | NA
CSALRPLYGYTF | TGCAGTGCCCTGCGACCGCTCTATGGCTACACCTTC | TRBV20-1 | many | TRBJ1-2 | NA
CSARVILNGGNTGELFF | TGCAGTGCTAGGGTAATCCTCAATGGAGGGAACACCGGGGAGCTGTTTTTT | TRBV20-1 | many | TRBJ2-2 | NA
CASSYGLQNTEAFF | TGTGCCAGCAGCTACGGACTCCAGAACACTGAAGCTTTCTTT | TRBV27 | NA | TRBJ1-1 | NA
CSVELSNTGELFF | TGCAGCGTTGAACTATCGAACACCGGGGAGCTGTTTTTT | TRBV29-1 | NA | TRBJ2-2 | NA
CASTLRSRRTPGELFF | TGTGCCAGCACCCTGAGGTCGCGGCGGACCCCCGGGGAGCTGTTTTTT | TRBV27 | many | TRBJ2-2 | NA
CSARDAGTHSYNEQFF | TGCAGTGCTAGAGATGCCGGGACACATTCCTACAATGAGCAGTTCTTC | TRBV20-1 | many | TRBJ2-1 | NA
CASSLEGINGPYEQYF | TGTGCCAGCAGCTTAGAAGGGATCAATGGCCCCTACGAGCAGTACTTC | TRBV7-2 | few | TRBJ2-7 | NA
CASSPPGNEKLFF | TGTGCCAGCAGCCCCCCGGGGAATGAAAAACTGTTTTTT | TRBV7-2 | few | TRBJ1-4 | NA
CASSLGRGRSGEQYF | TGTGCCAGCAGCTTAGGCAGGGGGCGCTCGGGCGAGCAGTACTTC | TRBV11-2 | many | TRBJ2-7 | TRBD1
CASSLRPGGADTQYF | TGTGCCAGCAGCTTACGTCCAGGGGGCGCAGATACGCAGTATTTT | TRBV11-2 | many | TRBJ2-3 | TRBD1
CSAQPTSRKGRDTQYF | TGCAGTGCTCAACCCACTAGTAGGAAGGGGAGAGATACGCAGTATTTT | TRBV20-1 | many | TRBJ2-3 | NA
CASSDPGAWRRGGSYEQYF | TGTGCCAGCAGTGATCCGGGAGCCTGGCGCCGAGGGGGCTCTTACGAGCAGTACTTC | TRBV27 | many | TRBJ2-7 | NA
CASRPSGPGMNEQYF | TGTGCCAGCAGGCCTAGCGGTCCTGGCATGAACGAGCAGTACTTC | TRBV28 | few | TRBJ2-7 | TRBD2
CASSQDIPYEQYF | TGCGCCAGCAGCCAAGACATTCCCTACGAGCAGTACTTC | TRBV4-1 | many | TRBJ2-7 | NA
CASSARLNSYEQYF | TGTGCCAGCAGCGCCCGCCTAAACTCGTACGAGCAGTACTTC | TRBV7-8 | many | TRBJ2-7 | NA
CASSFSKGLAKVCEQYF | TGTGCCAGCAGTTTTTCAAAGGGACTAGCAAAGGTCTGCGAGCAGTACTTC | TRBV27 | few | TRBJ2-7 | TRBD2
CASSWTDSSYNSPLHF | TGTGCCAGCAGTTGGACAGACAGCTCCTATAATTCACCCCTCCACTTT | TRBV2 | many | TRBJ1-6 | NA
CASTGGTWETQYF | TGTGCCAGCACAGGGGGTACTTGGGAGACCCAGTACTTC | TRBV25-1 | many | TRBJ2-5 | TRBD1
CASSRATTLGSPLHF | TGTGCCAGCTCCAGGGCCACTACTCTTGGCTCACCCCTCCACTTT | TRBV12-3/TRBV12-4 | many | TRBJ1-6 | NA
CASSPPYGTYEQYF | TGTGCCAGCTCACCACCGTACGGAACCTACGAGCAGTACTTC | TRBV18 | few | TRBJ2-7 | NA
CASSLSAKILTEETQYF | TGTGCCAGCAGTTTATCGGCGAAGATCCTGACAGAAGAGACCCAGTACTTC | TRBV28 | many | TRBJ2-5 | NA
CASSPDTNQPQHF | TGTGCCAGCAGCCCGGATACTAATCAGCCCCAGCATTTT | TRBV7-2 | few | TRBJ1-5 | NA
CASREWGVEDYGYTF | TGTGCCAGCAGAGAGTGGGGGGTCGAAGACTATGGCTACACCTTC | TRBV28 | NA | TRBJ1-2 | NA
CAILRQVQQAYYGYTF | TGTGCCATCCTTCGACAGGTTCAGCAGGCTTACTATGGCTACACCTTC | TRBV12-3/TRBV12-4 | NA | TRBJ1-2 | NA
CASSLETGGRYEQYF | TGTGCCAGCAGTTTAGAGACAGGGGGCCGTTACGAGCAGTACTTC | TRBV27 | few | TRBJ2-7 | TRBD1
CASSQAPFGQFF | TGTGCCAGCAGCCAAGCCCCATTCGGGCAGTTCTTC | TRBV3-1 | few | TRBJ2-1 | NA
CASSLSSGDSTYEQYF | TGTGCCAGCAGTTTATCATCTGGGGACAGCACTTACGAGCAGTACTTC | TRBV27 | many | TRBJ2-7 | TRBD1
CSARPSGQYNSPLHF | TGCAGTGCTAGACCTTCGGGACAGTATAATTCACCCCTCCACTTT | TRBV20-1 | NA | TRBJ1-6 | TRBD1
CASSQDRPPGADTQYF | TGCGCCAGCAGCCAAGATCGCCCGCCCGGGGCAGATACGCAGTATTTT | TRBV4-3 | once | TRBJ2-3 | NA
CASSTRDRGSPDTQYF | TGTGCCAGCAGTACCCGGGACAGGGGATCTCCGGATACGCAGTATTTT | TRBV6-1 | many | TRBJ2-3 | TRBD1
CASSPGQGGRSTEAFF | TGTGCCAGCAGTCCCGGACAGGGGGGGCGGTCTACTGAAGCTTTCTTT | TRBV12-3/TRBV12-4 | NA | TRBJ1-1 | TRBD1
CASSFRTALNTEAFF | TGTGCCAGCAGCTTCCGGACAGCCCTGAACACTGAAGCTTTCTTT | TRBV11-2 | many | TRBJ1-1 | NA
CASARRNGANVLTF | TGTGCCAGCGCACGGAGGAATGGGGCCAACGTCCTGACTTTC | TRBV6-5 | many | TRBJ2-6 | NA
CASSSPDGRGYTF | TGTGCCAGCAGTTCTCCCGACGGCAGGGGCTACACCTTC | TRBV6-5 | few | TRBJ1-2 | NA
CASNTPGKPLREQYF | TGTGCCAGCAACACCCCGGGGAAGCCGTTGCGCGAGCAGTACTTC | TRBV5-6 | many | TRBJ2-7 | NA
CSVVRRGAAYEQYF | TGCAGCGTTGTGAGGCGGGGGGCCGCCTACGAGCAGTACTTC | TRBV29-1 | many | TRBJ2-7 | TRBD2
CASSQGYRGSNYGYTF | TGTGCCAGCAGTCAGGGCTATAGGGGATCTAACTATGGCTACACCTTC | TRBV6-1 | many | TRBJ1-2 | NA
CSARVRTYNEQFF | TGCAGTGCTAGGGTCAGGACCTACAATGAGCAGTTCTTC | TRBV20-1 | NA | TRBJ2-1 | NA
CATSRVRIRTEAFF | TGTGCCACCAGCAGAGTGAGGATAAGGACTGAAGCTTTCTTT | TRBV15 | NA | TRBJ1-1 | NA
CAISGQDEQFF | TGTGCCATCAGTGGGCAAGATGAGCAGTTCTTC | TRBV10-3 | many | TRBJ2-1 | NA
CSASGELSGGSRTDTQYF | TGCAGTGCTAGCGGTGAACTTAGCGGGGGGTCCCGCACAGATACGCAGTATTTT | TRBV20-1 | many | TRBJ2-3 | TRBD2
CATSREEFPDYGYTF | TGTGCCACCAGCAGAGAGGAATTTCCCGATTATGGCTACACCTTC | TRBV15 | many | TRBJ1-2 | NA
CSVDTSSYNEQFF | TGCAGCGTTGATACTAGCTCCTACAATGAGCAGTTCTTC | TRBV29-1 | few | TRBJ2-1 | NA
CASSEGPNSPLHF | TGTGCCAGCTCAGAGGGGCCCAATTCACCCCTCCACTTT | TRBV6-4 | many | TRBJ1-6 | NA
CASSTSGYREQYF | TGTGCCAGCAGTACTAGCGGTTACAGGGAGCAGTACTTC | TRBV7-9 | many | TRBJ2-7 | TRBD2
CASSPPSYEQYF | TGTGCCAGCAGCCCCCCTTCCTACGAGCAGTACTTC | TRBV7-9 | many | TRBJ2-7 | NA
CASSHYRGARGHEQFF | TGTGCCAGCAGCCATTACCGGGGGGCCAGGGGGCATGAGCAGTTCTTC | TRBV7-2 | many | TRBJ2-1 | NA